These 12 T cell receptor beta chains share one sample of origin, sequenced in a study of cytomegalovirus exposure and HLA in healthy donors. The PCR used 60 Vbeta and 13 Jbeta primers. Sequencing was performed with immunoSEQ multiplex PCR; in TCRdb, only in-frame clones are kept and a portion is missing. Seen here are approximately 100,000 clones, around 82% observed once, and the top ten hold approximately 2%. The material sequenced was PBMCs. All receptors come from a man between 18 and 29 years old in good health and CMV-seronegative.

The V call is TRBV5-6, the J call TRBJ1-2; D may be TRBD1 (6 bases). V lost 7 bases to trimming and J lost 4 bases, with 17 bases between them. The V gene's germline CDR1 is SGHDT and CDR2 YYEEEE. The CDR3 is 14 residues long. The CDR3 protein is CASAPGEGAYGYTF. The CDR3 DNA reads TGTGCCAGCGCTCCAGGGGAAGGGGCCTATGGCTACACCTTC.

This sequence joins TRBV27 and TRBJ2-1; D is perhaps TRBD2 (5 bases). Trimming left V 3 bases short and J 8 bases short, with 14 bases between. Germline V gene lookup returns CDR1 MNHEY and CDR2 SMNVEV (reference sequence). The CDR3 extends over 14 amino acids. DNA of the CDR3: TGTGCCAGCAGTTTGGGGAGTATGCTCGATGAGCAGTTCTTC. It is translated as CASSLGSMLDEQFF.

This clone appeared a single time. One end of the junction is discordant with germline, which a read error may explain. The chain carries TRBV6-1 and TRBJ2-3; D is possibly TRBD2 (6 bases). Germline CDR1 reads MNHNS; CDR2 reads SASEGT. The CDR3 totals 15 residues. CDR3 protein: CASSEVGGASDTQYF. The CDR3 region has the DNA TGTGCCAGCAGCGAAGTAGGAGGGGCATCAGATACGCAGTATTTT.

This chain connects TRBV5-1 to TRBJ2-7, with D tentatively TRBD1 (6 bases). Per the germline V gene, CDR1 is SGHRS and CDR2 is YFSETQ. This CDR3 spans 12 amino acids. Trimming removed 5 bases at V and 4 bases at J, with 10 bases between. The CDR3 nucleotides are TGCGCCAGCAGGGACAGTGATTACGAGCAGTACTTC. Encoded protein: CASRDSDYEQYF.

The chain employs TRBV9 and TRBJ2-7, with a tentative D call TRBD1 (7 bases). Trimming removed 3 bases from V and 0 bases from J, with 13 bases in between. CDR1 SGDLS and CDR2 YYNGEE come from the germline V gene. The CDR3 consists of 15 residues. CDR3 sequence reads: CASSATRDSSYEQYF. Written as DNA, the CDR3 is TGTGCCAGCAGCGCCACGCGGGACAGCTCCTACGAGCAGTACTTC.

This chain connects TRBV9 to TRBJ2-3; 12 nucleotides agree with TRBD2. CDR3 length: 17 residues. Germline CDR1 is SGDLS and CDR2 is YYNGEE. Trimming at V came to 0 bases and at J to 6 bases, leaving 8 bases not matched to a gene. The CDR3, as DNA: TGTGCCAGCAGCGTAGAATGGGGGGGGACTAGCGGGGATACGCAGTATTTT. It is translated as CASSVEWGGTSGDTQYF.

The chain combines TRBV9 with TRBJ2-7; 10 nucleotides agree with TRBD2. CDR1 is SGDLS, CDR2 YYNGEE, per germline. The V segment lost 2 bases and the J segment 0 bases; nucleotides outside the gene matches: 5. The CDR3 covers 16 residues. In nucleotides, the CDR3 is TGTGCCAGCAGCGTTTCTAGCGGGGGACTCTCCTACGAGCAGTACTTC. Translated, it gives CASSVSSGGLSYEQYF.

This chain uses TRBV10-1 with TRBJ2-3; D not certain. V was pared by 4 bases and J by 2 bases, with 10 bases between. The CDR3 covers 14 residues. From germline, CDR1 is WNHNN and CDR2 SYGVQD (reference sequence). The CDR3 sequence: CASSGAASTDTQYF. CDR3 nucleotides: TGCGCCAGCAGTGGGGCAGCTTCCACAGATACGCAGTATTTT.

The rearrangement links TRBV19 to TRBJ2-1; a possible D gene is TRBD2 (5 bases). Trimming cost V 0 bases and J 13 bases, with 7 bases left between them. Germline CDR1 LNHDA, CDR2 SQIVND (reference sequence). The CDR3 has 11 residues. In DNA form, the CDR3 reads TGTGCCAGTAGTATAGAAACTAGTCAGTTCTTC. Translating it yields CASSIETSQFF.

This clone was recorded a few times. The chain links TRBV6-6 to TRBJ1-2; D gene uncertain. Germline loops: CDR1 MNHNY, CDR2 SVGAGI (reference sequence). This CDR3 is 13 amino acids long. The ends were cut back, 0 bases at V and 12 bases at J, with 14 bases in the middle. The CDR3 protein is CASSYSTAVWNTF. CDR3 nucleotide sequence: TGTGCCAGCAGTTACTCGACTGCAGTTTGGAACACCTTC.

The V call is TRBV6-6, the J call TRBJ1-3; no clear D. Looked up from germline, CDR1 is MNHNY and CDR2 is SVGAGI (reference sequence). Trimming removed 2 bases at V and 8 bases at J, with 10 bases between. The CDR3 sequence is 13 residues long. The DNA for the CDR3 is TGTGCCAGCAGTTACCTAAACGGAGACACCATATATTTT. Its protein is CASSYLNGDTIYF.

The gene calls are TRBV6-1 and TRBJ2-3, with TRBD1 matching over 9 bases. Germline CDR1 MNHNS, CDR2 SASEGT. V trimming: 10 bases; J trimming: 6 bases; junction bases outside the gene matches: 11. This CDR3 is 14 amino acids long. CDR3 bases: TGTGCCACCCTTTCGGGACAGGGAGGGGATACGCAGTATTTT. It yields the protein CATLSGQGGDTQYF.